A selection of T cell receptor beta chains follows, all from one sample in a study of T cell repertoires in cytomegalovirus infection. One entry per CDR3 protein results from TCRdb running MiXCR on the reads. The sample has some 50,000 distinct CDR3 sequences, under 25% seen once; the top ten hold around nine tenths. Their antigens are not known. Sequenced material: CD8+ T cells from cultured PBMCs, taken from culture after CMV antigen stimulation. The receptors come from a human donor in good health (CMV status not recorded). Some clones in this sample may be carry-over from other donors' samples. The CDR3 runs from the conserved cysteine through the conserved F or W. A D gene is named only where the DNA matches it firmly. Only some rows state a clone size, as once, few, many or a class for expanded clones.

TRBJ1-2 | . | TRBV7-9 | . | CASSSLPEGYGYTF | TGTGCCAGCAGTTCCCTTCCCGAGGGCTATGGCTACACCTTC
TRBJ2-1 | TRBD2 | TRBV11-1 | . | CASSLTSGGAYNEQFF | TGTGCCAGCAGCTTAACTAGCGGGGGGGCCTACAATGAGCAGTTCTTC
TRBJ2-1 | . | TRBV6-2/TRBV6-3 | . | CASSNHNEQFF | TGTGCCAGCAGTAACCACAATGAGCAGTTCTTC
TRBJ1-1 | . | TRBV7-2 | . | CASSLVGGSEAFF | TGTGCCAGCAGCTTAGTTGGGGGTTCTGAAGCTTTCTTT
TRBJ2-3 | TRBD1 | TRBV5-1 | once | CASSSTGGRLDTQYF | TGCGCCAGCAGCTCAACAGGGGGGCGCCTAGATACGCAGTATTTT
TRBJ1-1 | TRBD1 | TRBV7-2 | . | CASSRYLGSLTGDETFF | TGTGCCAGCAGCCGATATCTAGGGAGTTTGACAGGGGACGAGACTTTCTTT
TRBJ2-7 | . | TRBV29-1 | . | CSVKHSGPARYEQYF | TGCAGCGTTAAGCATTCGGGACCCGCCAGGTACGAGCAGTACTTC
TRBJ1-2 | . | TRBV11-2 | . | CASRGVPDFYGYTF | TGTGCCAGCAGGGGGGTGCCAGATTTCTATGGCTACACCTTC
TRBJ2-7 | . | TRBV7-2 | few | CASSRGSYEQYF | TGTGCCAGCAGCCGCGGTTCCTACGAGCAGTACTTC
TRBJ2-7 | . | TRBV19 | . | CASSIGAEQYF | TGTGCCAGTAGTATCGGGGCCGAGCAGTACTTC
TRBJ1-1 | . | TRBV4-1 | . | CASSQDRGWGMNTEAFF | TGCGCCAGCAGCCAAGACAGAGGTTGGGGAATGAACACTGAAGCTTTCTTT
TRBJ2-1 | TRBD2 | TRBV7-3 | few | CASSSYTSGGANEQFF | TGTGCCAGCAGCTCCTATACTAGCGGGGGGGCCAATGAGCAGTTCTTC
TRBJ2-7 | . | TRBV6-6 | . | CATEGQGSYEQYF | TGTGCCACCGAGGGGCAGGGATCCTACGAGCAGTACTTC
TRBJ2-5 | . | TRBV29-1 | once | CSVRGIAQIEPLETQYF | TGCAGCGTGCGTGGGATCGCCCAAATCGAGCCACTAGAGACCCAGTACTTC
TRBJ2-7 | . | TRBV2 | . | CASSGVHYEQYF | TGTGCCAGCAGTGGTGTGCATTACGAGCAGTACTTC
TRBJ2-1 | . | TRBV6-2/TRBV6-3 | few | CASRLETSSYNEQFF | TGTGCCAGCAGGTTAGAGACTAGCTCCTACAATGAGCAGTTCTTC
TRBJ2-2 | TRBD1 | TRBV7-8 | few | CASSLEQGAGTGELFF | TGTGCCAGCAGCTTAGAGCAGGGGGCTGGTACCGGGGAGCTGTTTTTT
TRBJ2-7 | . | TRBV7-9 | . | CASSLGVGPYEQYF | TGTGCCAGCAGCTTAGGGGTAGGACCCTACGAGCAGTACTTC
TRBJ2-3 | TRBD2 | TRBV7-8 | . | CASSGSGGAKDTQYF | TGTGCCAGCAGCGGAAGCGGGGGGGCCAAAGATACGCAGTATTTT
TRBJ1-1 | TRBD1 | TRBV7-9 | few | CASSPPTGRTEAFF | TGTGCCAGCAGCCCCCCGACAGGGCGGACTGAAGCTTTCTTT
TRBJ1-4 | . | TRBV7-9 | few | CASSLDRGMGKLFF | TGTGCCAGCAGCTTAGATCGTGGTATGGGAAAACTGTTTTTT
TRBJ1-5 | . | TRBV20-1 | . | CSARDPRYQPQHF | TGCAGTGCTAGAGATCCCAGGTATCAGCCCCAGCATTTT
TRBJ2-3 | . | TRBV28 | . | CASSPGPGLTDTQYF | TGTGCCAGCAGTCCAGGCCCGGGCCTCACAGATACGCAGTATTTT
TRBJ1-1 | . | TRBV7-9 | . | CASSPFGGSTEAFF | TGTGCCAGCAGCCCCTTTGGGGGAAGCACTGAAGCTTTCTTT
TRBJ1-1 | . | TRBV6-2/TRBV6-3 | many | CATNRDTEAFF | TGTGCCACCAACAGGGACACTGAAGCTTTCTTT
TRBJ2-7 | . | TRBV7-2 | few | CASSLASLREQYF | TGTGCCAGCAGCTTAGCTAGTTTACGGGAGCAGTACTTC
TRBJ1-4 | . | TRBV12-3/TRBV12-4 | . | CASSFVSWEEKLFF | TGTGCCAGCAGTTTCGTCAGCTGGGAGGAAAAACTGTTTTTT
TRBJ2-3 | . | TRBV5-1 | . | CASSHRRGTDTQYF | TGCGCCAGCAGCCACAGACGGGGCACAGATACGCAGTATTTT
TRBJ2-7 | . | TRBV19 | few | CASSIEASGSYEQYF | TGTGCCAGTAGTATAGAAGCGAGCGGTTCCTACGAGCAGTACTTC
TRBJ2-7 | . | TRBV28 | many | CVTGTSYEQYF | TGTGTGACAGGAACTTCCTACGAGCAGTACTTC
TRBJ2-1 | TRBD2 | TRBV7-2 | . | CASSLSGGEYNEQFF | TGTGCCAGCAGCTTGAGCGGGGGCGAATACAATGAGCAGTTCTTC
TRBJ2-1 | TRBD2 | TRBV7-9 | many | CASRSQLAGIDEQFF | TGTGCCAGCAGATCCCAGCTAGCGGGGATAGATGAGCAGTTCTTC
TRBJ1-1 | . | TRBV7-8 | . | CASSLGQGWTEAFF | TGTGCCAGCAGCTTAGGTCAGGGATGGACTGAAGCTTTCTTT
TRBJ2-1 | . | TRBV7-9 | . | CASSPGSVYNEQFF | TGTGCCAGCAGCCCCGGTTCAGTCTACAATGAGCAGTTCTTC
TRBJ1-3 | . | TRBV6-2/TRBV6-3 | . | CASPLRGVSSGNTIYF | TGTGCCAGCCCCCTAAGGGGGGTGAGCTCTGGAAACACCATATATTTT
TRBJ1-3 | . | TRBV7-9 | . | CASSPEKPILSGNTIYF | TGTGCCAGCAGCCCCGAGAAGCCCATCCTATCTGGAAACACCATATATTTT
TRBJ2-2 | TRBD2 | TRBV4-1 | . | CASSQDESGGAGELFF | TGCGCCAGCAGCCAAGATGAGTCGGGGGGGGCCGGGGAGCTGTTTTTT
TRBJ2-7 | . | TRBV7-2 | . | CASSLEISGPPFEFEQYF | TGTGCCAGCAGCTTAGAGATTAGCGGCCCCCCATTTGAGTTCGAGCAGTACTTC
TRBJ2-5 | . | TRBV7-8 | . | CASSLAHPLDQETQYF | TGTGCCAGCAGCTTAGCGCACCCACTAGACCAAGAGACCCAGTACTTC
TRBJ1-5 | . | TRBV12-3/TRBV12-4 | . | CASFQGWNQPQHF | TGTGCCAGTTTCCAGGGCTGGAATCAGCCCCAGCATTTT
TRBJ2-2 | . | TRBV7-9 | once | CASSLPSRESEAGELFF | TGTGCCAGCAGCTTACCCTCGAGAGAATCTGAGGCCGGGGAGCTGTTTTTT
TRBJ1-2 | TRBD1 | TRBV4-3 | . | CASSHLDRGSDYGYTF | TGCGCCAGCAGCCACCTGGACAGGGGATCGGACTATGGCTACACCTTC
TRBJ2-5 | . | TRBV7-2 | few | CASSLNKLLETQYF | TGTGCCAGCAGCTTAAACAAGTTATTAGAGACCCAGTACTTC